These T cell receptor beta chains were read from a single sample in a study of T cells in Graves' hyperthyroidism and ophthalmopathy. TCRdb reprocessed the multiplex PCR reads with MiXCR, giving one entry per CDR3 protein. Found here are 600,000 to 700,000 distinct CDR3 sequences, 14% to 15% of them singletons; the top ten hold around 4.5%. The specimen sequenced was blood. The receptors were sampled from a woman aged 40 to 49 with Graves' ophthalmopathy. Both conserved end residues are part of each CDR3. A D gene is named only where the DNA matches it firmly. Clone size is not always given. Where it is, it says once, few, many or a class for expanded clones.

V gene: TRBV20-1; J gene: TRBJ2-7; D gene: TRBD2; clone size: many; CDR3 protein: CSARTSGRVEQYF; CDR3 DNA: TGCAGTGCTAGAACTAGCGGGAGGGTCGAGCAGTACTTC
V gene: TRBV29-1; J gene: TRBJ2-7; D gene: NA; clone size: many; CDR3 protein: CSVELAYEQYF; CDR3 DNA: TGCAGCGTTGAATTAGCCTACGAGCAGTACTTC
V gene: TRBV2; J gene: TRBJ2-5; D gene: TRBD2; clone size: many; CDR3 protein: CASTPGLANQETQYF; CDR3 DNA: TGTGCCAGCACCCCGGGACTAGCAAACCAAGAGACCCAGTACTTC
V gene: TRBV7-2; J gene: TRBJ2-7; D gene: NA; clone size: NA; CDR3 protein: CASSSLTVYEQYF; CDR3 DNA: TGTGCCAGCAGCTCCTTGACGGTCTACGAGCAGTACTTC
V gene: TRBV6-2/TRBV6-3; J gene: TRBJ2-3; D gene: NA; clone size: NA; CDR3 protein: CAGSYGIARDTQYF; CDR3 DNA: TGTGCCGGCAGTTACGGGATAGCGAGAGATACGCAGTATTTT
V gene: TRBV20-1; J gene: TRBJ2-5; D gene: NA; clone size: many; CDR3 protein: CSARGLRGREETQYF; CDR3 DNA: TGCAGTGCTAGGGGGTTGAGAGGACGGGAAGAGACCCAGTACTTC
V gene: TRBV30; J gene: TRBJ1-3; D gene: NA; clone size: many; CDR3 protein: CACGGFFSGNTIYF; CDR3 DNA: TGTGCCTGCGGCGGATTCTTCTCTGGAAACACCATATATTTT
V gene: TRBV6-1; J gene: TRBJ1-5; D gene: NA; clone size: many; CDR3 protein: CASRSTGNQPQHF; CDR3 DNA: TGTGCCAGCAGGTCGACTGGAAATCAGCCCCAGCATTTT
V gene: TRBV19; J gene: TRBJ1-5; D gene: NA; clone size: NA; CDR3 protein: CASSQGTPTNQPQHF; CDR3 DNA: TGTGCCAGTAGTCAGGGCACTCCTACCAATCAGCCCCAGCATTTT
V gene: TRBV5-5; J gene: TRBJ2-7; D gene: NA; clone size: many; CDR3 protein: CASSPGAGTYEQYF; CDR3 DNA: TGTGCCAGCAGCCCAGGAGCAGGGACCTACGAGCAGTACTTC
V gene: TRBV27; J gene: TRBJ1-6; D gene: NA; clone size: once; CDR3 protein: CASKDLRSPLHF; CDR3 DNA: TGTGCCAGCAAGGACCTACGTTCACCCCTCCACTTT
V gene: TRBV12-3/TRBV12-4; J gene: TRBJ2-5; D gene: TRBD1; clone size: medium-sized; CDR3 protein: CASSRDRDRAQETQYF; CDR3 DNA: TGTGCCAGCAGCCGTGACCGGGACAGGGCCCAAGAGACCCAGTACTTC
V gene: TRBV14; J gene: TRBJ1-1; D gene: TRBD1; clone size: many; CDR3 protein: CASSQRGTGGFGGTFF; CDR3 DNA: TGTGCCAGCAGCCAAAGGGGGACAGGGGGCTTCGGAGGGACTTTCTTT
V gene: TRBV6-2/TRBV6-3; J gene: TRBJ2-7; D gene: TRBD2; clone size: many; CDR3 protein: CASSLGLATYEQYF; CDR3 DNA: TGTGCCAGCAGTTTGGGACTAGCAACCTACGAGCAGTACTTC
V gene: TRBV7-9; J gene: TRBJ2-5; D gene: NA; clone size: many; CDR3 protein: CASLPGGYQETQYF; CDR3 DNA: TGTGCCAGCTTACCCGGGGGCTACCAAGAGACCCAGTACTTC
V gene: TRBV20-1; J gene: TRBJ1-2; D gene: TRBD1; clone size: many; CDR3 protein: CSAGDRGWGYTF; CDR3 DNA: TGCAGTGCTGGAGACAGGGGATGGGGCTACACCTTC
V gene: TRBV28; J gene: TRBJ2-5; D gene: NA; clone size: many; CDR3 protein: CASSAGTSTYQETQYF; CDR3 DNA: TGTGCCAGCAGTGCGGGAACGAGTACGTACCAAGAGACCCAGTACTTC
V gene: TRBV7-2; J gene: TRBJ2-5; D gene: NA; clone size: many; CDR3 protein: CASSLAEGLETQYF; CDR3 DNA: TGTGCCAGCAGCTTAGCCGAGGGGTTGGAGACCCAGTACTTC
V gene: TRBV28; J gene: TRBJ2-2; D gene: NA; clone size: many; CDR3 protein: CASMGMVNTGELFF; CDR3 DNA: TGTGCCAGCATGGGGATGGTAAACACCGGGGAGCTGTTTTTT
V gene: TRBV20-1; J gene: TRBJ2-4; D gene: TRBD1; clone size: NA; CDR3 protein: CSAPTGSNGDIQYF; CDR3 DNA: TGCAGTGCCCCGACAGGGTCGAATGGGGACATTCAGTACTTC
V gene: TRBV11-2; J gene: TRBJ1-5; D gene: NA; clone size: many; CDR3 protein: CASSFVSAGLGNQPQHF; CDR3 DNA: TGTGCCAGCAGCTTCGTATCGGCAGGACTAGGGAATCAGCCCCAGCATTTT
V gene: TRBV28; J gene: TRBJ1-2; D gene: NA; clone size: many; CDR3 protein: CASSQLDRNYGYTF; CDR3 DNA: TGTGCCAGCAGCCAATTGGACAGAAACTATGGCTACACCTTC
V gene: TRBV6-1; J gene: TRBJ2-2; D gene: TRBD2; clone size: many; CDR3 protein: CAVGRGTGELFF; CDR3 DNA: TGTGCCGTCGGGAGGGGGACCGGGGAGCTGTTTTTT
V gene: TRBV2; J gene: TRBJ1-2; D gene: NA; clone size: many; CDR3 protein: CASTAIGDYGYTF; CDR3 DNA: TGTGCCAGCACCGCGATTGGGGACTATGGCTACACCTTC
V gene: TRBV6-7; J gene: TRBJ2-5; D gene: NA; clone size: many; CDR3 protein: CASWSLGWETQYF; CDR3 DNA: TGTGCCAGCTGGTCCTTGGGGTGGGAGACCCAGTACTTC
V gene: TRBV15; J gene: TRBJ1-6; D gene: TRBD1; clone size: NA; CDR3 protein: CATRTGTGNSPLHF; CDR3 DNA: TGTGCCACCAGGACCGGGACAGGGAATTCACCCCTCCACTTT
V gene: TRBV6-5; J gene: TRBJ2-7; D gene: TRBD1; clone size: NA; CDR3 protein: CASSSWTGVAEQYF; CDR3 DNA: TGTGCCAGCAGTTCATGGACAGGGGTGGCCGAGCAGTACTTC
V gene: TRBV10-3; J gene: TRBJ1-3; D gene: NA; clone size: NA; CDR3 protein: CAIAAPGSGNTIYF; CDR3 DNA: TGTGCCATCGCGGCACCCGGCTCTGGAAACACCATATATTTT
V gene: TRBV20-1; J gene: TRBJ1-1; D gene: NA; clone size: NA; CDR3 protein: CSASGGGAEAFF; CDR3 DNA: TGCAGTGCTAGTGGGGGGGGCGCTGAAGCTTTCTTT
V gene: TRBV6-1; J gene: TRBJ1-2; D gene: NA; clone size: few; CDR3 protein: CASSEVPGYGYTF; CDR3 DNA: TGTGCCAGCAGTGAAGTCCCAGGCTATGGCTACACCTTC
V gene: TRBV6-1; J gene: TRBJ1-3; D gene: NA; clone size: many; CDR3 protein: CASSTIAGGNTIYF; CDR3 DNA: TGTGCCAGCAGTACAATTGCGGGGGGAAACACCATATATTTT
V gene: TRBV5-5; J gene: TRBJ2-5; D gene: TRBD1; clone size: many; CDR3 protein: CASSNLRGRGETQYF; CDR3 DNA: TGTGCCAGCAGTAACCTCAGGGGCAGGGGGGAGACCCAGTACTTC
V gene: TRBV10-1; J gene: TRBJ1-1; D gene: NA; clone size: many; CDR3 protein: CASSDEGRNTEAFF; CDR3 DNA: TGCGCCAGCAGTGATGAGGGGCGAAACACTGAAGCTTTCTTT
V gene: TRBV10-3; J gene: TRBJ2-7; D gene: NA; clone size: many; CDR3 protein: CAISPDVIHEQYF; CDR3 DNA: TGTGCCATCAGCCCTGATGTAATCCACGAGCAGTACTTC
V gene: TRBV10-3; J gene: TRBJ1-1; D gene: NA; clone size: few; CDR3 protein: CAISDGQNTEAFF; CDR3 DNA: TGTGCCATCAGTGACGGGCAGAACACTGAAGCTTTCTTT
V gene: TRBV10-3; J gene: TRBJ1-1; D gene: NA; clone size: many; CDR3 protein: CATTDRNTEAFF; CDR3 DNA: TGTGCCACTACGGACAGGAACACTGAAGCTTTCTTT
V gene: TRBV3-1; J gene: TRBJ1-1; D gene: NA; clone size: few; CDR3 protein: CASSRFGEVVPEAFF; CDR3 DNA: TGTGCCAGCAGCCGCTTCGGAGAGGTGGTTCCTGAAGCTTTCTTT
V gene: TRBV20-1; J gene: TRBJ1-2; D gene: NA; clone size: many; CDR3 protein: CSADTAPYGYTF; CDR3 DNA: TGCAGTGCAGACACAGCCCCCTATGGCTACACCTTC
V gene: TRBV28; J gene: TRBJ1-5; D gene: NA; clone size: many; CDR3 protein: CASSLRQGSNQPQHF; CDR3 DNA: TGTGCCAGCAGTTTAAGGCAGGGTAGCAATCAGCCCCAGCATTTT
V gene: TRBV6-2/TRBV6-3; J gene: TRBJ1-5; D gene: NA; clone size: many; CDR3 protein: CATSLAGSNQPQHF; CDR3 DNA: TGTGCAACTTCTTTGGCAGGGAGCAATCAGCCCCAGCATTTT